This passage covers 16 T cell receptor beta chains from one sample sequenced in a study. TCRdb reanalysed the 5' RACE reads using MiXCR and keeps one entry per CDR3 protein. There are tens of thousands of distinct CDR3 sequences in the sample; about 28% occur only once, and roughly 2% lies in the top ten. The sequenced sample consisted of naive CD4+ T cells sorted from blood. Described subset: naive CD4+ T cells, CD4+CD45RA+CD25-. The receptors were sampled from a female donor with breast cancer.

In nucleotides, the CDR3 is TGTGCCAGCAGTTTTGATCCGGGAGGACGCACAGATACGCAGTATTTT. Translated: CASSFDPGGRTDTQYF. The rearrangement joins TRBV12-3 or TRBV12-4 to TRBJ2-3, with TRBD2 matching 7 bases. V dropped 3 bases and J dropped 1; count of bases not matched to a gene: 7. This CDR3 contains 16 residues.

There are many counts of this clonotype. The J gene is TRBJ2-4, the V gene TRBV20-1; 7 nucleotides match TRBD2. In germline, CDR1 is DFQATT, CDR2 SNEGSKA (reference sequence). Trimming took 4 bases from V and 8 from J; bases not matched to a gene: 8. This CDR3 is 13 amino acids long. The CDR3 sequence is CSAIAGAGDIQYF. CDR3 coding DNA: TGCAGTGCTATTGCCGGGGCGGGGGACATTCAGTACTTC.

This rearrangement joins TRBV7-9 to TRBJ2-1; D remains unclear. The CDR3 is made up of 11 amino acids. Trimming took 5 bases from V and 8 from J, leaving 7 bases between them. Germline CDR1 SEHNR, CDR2 FQNEAQ (reference sequence). The CDR3 coding sequence is TGTGCCAGCAGCGACGCCCATGAGCAGTTCTTC. Translating it yields CASSDAHEQFF.

This clonotype is deemed medium-sized. This chain uses TRBV9 with TRBJ2-1, with D unresolved. The CDR3 totals 12 residues. Trimming cost V 3 bases and J 6 bases, with 7 bases left between them. Per germline, CDR1 SGDLS and CDR2 YYNGEE. The CDR3 sequence: CASSAHFNEQFF. The CDR3 DNA follows: TGTGCCAGCAGCGCCCACTTCAATGAGCAGTTCTTC.

Only a few counts were recorded for this clonotype. The chain links TRBV6-4 to TRBJ2-1; a possible D gene is TRBD1 (6 bases). Germline values: CDR1 MRHNA, CDR2 SNTAGT. The CDR3 extends over 13 amino acids. Trimming took 8 bases from V and 8 from J, leaving 16 bases between them. CDR3 in amino acids: CASSTGGSDEQFF. DNA for the CDR3: TGTGCCAGCTCGACAGGAGGTTCAGATGAGCAGTTCTTC.

The chain employs TRBV7-2 and TRBJ1-1, with D possibly matching TRBD1 (5 bases). The germline V and J ends were trimmed by 5 bases and 2 bases, with 18 bases remaining between them. Germline-derived CDR1 and CDR2 are SGHTA and FQGNSA. This CDR3 contains 16 residues. The CDR3 coding sequence is TGTGCCAGCAGCCTGAATTGGGGGGTTAGAAACACTGAAGCTTTCTTT. It yields the protein CASSLNWGVRNTEAFF.

This chain links TRBV5-1 with TRBJ1-2; D not resolved. The CDR3 covers 16 residues. CDR1 is SGHRS and CDR2 is YFSETQ in the germline V gene. Trimming took off 4 bases at V and 0 bases at J, with 16 bases between the two ends. The CDR3 region is CASSHGLDPSNYGYTF. The CDR3 region has the DNA TGCGCCAGCAGCCACGGTCTGGACCCTTCTAACTATGGCTACACCTTC. Complete variable domain (other parts from reference TRBV5-1 and TRBJ1-2): KAGVTQTPRYLIKTRGQQVTLSCSPISGHRSVSWYQQTPGQGLQFLFEYFSETQRNKGNFPGRFSGRQFSNSRSEMNVSTLELGDSALYLCASSHGLDPSNYGYTFGSGTRLTVV.

The rearrangement links TRBV10-3 to TRBJ2-5; D is uncertain. Germline assignment: CDR1 ENHRY and CDR2 SYGVKD. V lost 6 bases to trimming and J lost 1 base, with 9 bases between them. The CDR3 is 13 residues long. For the CDR3, the DNA is TGTGCCATCAGGGACCCTCGCCAAGAGACCCAGTACTTC. This encodes CAIRDPRQETQYF.

This chain links TRBV24-1 with TRBJ2-3, with 8 bases aligning to TRBD2. The ends lost 4 bases at V and 7 bases at J; junction bases unmatched: 6. CDR3 size: 14 residues. CDR1 and CDR2 from the germline V gene are KGHDR and SFDVKD. The CDR3 sequence is CATSDSTSAYTQYF. CDR3 sequence (DNA): TGTGCCACCAGTGACTCGACTAGCGCGTATACGCAGTATTTT.

For this clonotype: An end of the junction does not agree with germline; a read error may underlie this. The V gene is TRBV18, the J gene TRBJ2-4; TRBD1 is a possible D gene (7 bases). Per the germline V gene, CDR1 is KGHSH and CDR2 is LQKENI. This CDR3 region has 14 residues. The CDR3 DNA reads TGCGCCAGCAGTGACGGAGGGGGCATGCACATTCAGTACTTC. Its translation: CASSDGGGMHIQYF.

This clonotype was seen ten or more times. The V call is TRBV5-1, the J call TRBJ2-5; 11 bases match TRBD2. CDR3 length: 15 residues. In germline, CDR1 is SGHRS, CDR2 YFSETQ. V gave up 3 bases and J gave up 0 bases; unmatched junction bases: 1. As DNA, the CDR3 is TGCGCCAGCAGCTCGGGACTAGCGGACCAAGAGACCCAGTACTTC. It codes for CASSSGLADQETQYF.

This clonotype turned up a few times. The CDR3 loop reads CASSRGEGVEYGYTF. The CDR3 DNA is TGTGCCAGCAGCCGTGGCGAAGGGGTCGAGTATGGCTACACCTTC. V usage is TRBV4-2 and J usage is TRBJ1-2, with D possibly TRBD1 on 5 matching bases. The V and J ends lost 4 bases and 5 bases respectively, with 17 bases between them. Per germline, CDR1 LGHNA and CDR2 YNFKEQ. The CDR3 sequence is 15 residues long.

The J gene is TRBJ2-7, the V gene TRBV10-3, with D perhaps TRBD1 (7 bases). Germline-derived CDR1 and CDR2 are ENHRY and SYGVKD. The CDR3 has 13 residues. V lost 7 bases and J 6 bases, leaving 16 bases between the germline ends. Written as DNA, the CDR3 is TGTGCCATCAATGCGGGGACAGCTGGCGAGCAGTACTTC. Its protein product is CAINAGTAGEQYF.

This clonotype was recorded a few times. This chain joins TRBV7-9 and TRBJ2-7; possibly TRBD2 for D (6 bases). The V and J ends lost 2 bases and 3 bases respectively, with 17 bases between them. The CDR3 covers 16 residues. In germline, CDR1 is SEHNR, CDR2 FQNEAQ (reference sequence). The CDR3 sequence is CASSLSNSGFLYEQYF. The CDR3 nucleotides are TGTGCCAGCAGCTTAAGTAATAGCGGCTTTCTCTACGAGCAGTACTTC.

The genes are TRBV4-2 and TRBJ2-1; 11 positions agree with TRBD2. The V gene end was trimmed by 4 bases and the J gene end by 6 bases; junction bases not matched to a gene: 8. This CDR3 has 16 residues. Germline CDR1 reads LGHNA; CDR2 reads YNFKEQ. The CDR3 sequence: CASSRNIAGGFNEQFF. The CDR3 nucleotides read TGTGCCAGCAGCCGGAACATAGCGGGGGGGTTCAATGAGCAGTTCTTC.

This chain connects TRBV20-1 to TRBJ2-1, with 8 nucleotides matching TRBD2. The CDR3 is made up of 16 amino acids. The V and J ends lost 6 bases and 1 base, in that order; junction bases with no gene match: 11. CDR1 DFQATT and CDR2 SNEGSKA come from the germline V gene (reference sequence). CDR3 residues: CSASTSAARSYNEQFF. The CDR3 DNA sequence: TGCAGTGCGTCGACTAGCGCCGCCAGATCCTACAATGAGCAGTTCTTC.